The 13 T cell receptor beta chains below all came from one sample that was sequenced in a study of cytomegalovirus exposure and HLA in healthy donors. The PCR was carried out with 60 Vbeta primers and 13 Jbeta primers. Assay used: immunoSEQ multiplex PCR; TCRdb lists only in-frame clones, some missing. This table holds 200,000 to 250,000 clones, 82% found once. Sequencing used PBMCs. Every receptor here comes from a woman in her thirties or forties in good health and CMV-seropositive.

The chain uses TRBV11-2 and TRBJ1-5; perhaps TRBD1 as D (5 bases). This CDR3 has 16 amino acids. Germline V gene sequence: CDR1 SGHAT, CDR2 FQNNGV. Trimming left V 4 bases short and J 2 bases short, with 15 bases between. This chain's CDR3 is CASSSDMGEGNQPQHF. For the CDR3, the DNA is TGTGCCAGCAGCTCGGACATGGGTGAGGGCAATCAGCCCCAGCATTTT.

This CDR3 reads CASSTGLAGTSWETQYF. The CDR3 bases are TGCGCCAGCAGCACGGGACTAGCGGGGACCTCGTGGGAGACCCAGTACTTC. This chain links TRBV5-1 with TRBJ2-5, with 13 bases fitting TRBD2. CDR3 length equals 17 residues. V was pared by 4 bases and J by 5 bases, with 11 bases of the junction left unmatched. Per germline, CDR1 SGHRS and CDR2 YFSETQ.

This rearrangement joins TRBV5-1 to TRBJ1-1; 9 nucleotides agree with TRBD1. Germline V gives CDR1 SGHRS, CDR2 YFSETQ. CDR3 length: 14 residues. V dropped 4 bases and J dropped 4; count of bases not matched to a gene: 5. The DNA for the CDR3 is TGCGCCAGCAGCCCCGGACAGGGGATCACTGAAGCTTTCTTT. Translating gives CASSPGQGITEAFF.

V is TRBV11-2 and J is TRBJ2-7, with a tentative D call TRBD1 (5 bases). From germline, CDR1 is SGHAT and CDR2 FQNNGV. This CDR3 has 13 amino acids. The V gene lost 2 bases and the J gene lost 2 bases, with 7 bases spanning the gap. This CDR3 reads CASSLTGPYEQYF. Written as DNA, the CDR3 is TGTGCCAGCAGCTTAACAGGTCCCTACGAGCAGTACTTC.

J is TRBJ2-5 and V is TRBV18; perhaps TRBD1 as D (5 bases). CDR3 length equals 13 residues. Germline CDR1 reads KGHSH; CDR2 reads LQKENI. Trimming removed 7 bases at V and 1 base at J, with 10 bases between. The CDR3 reads CASCLTVQETQYF. The CDR3 coding sequence is TGTGCCAGCTGCCTGACAGTCCAAGAGACCCAGTACTTC.

V and J are TRBV28 and TRBJ1-3; D may be TRBD1 (6 bases). V lost 1 base and J lost 0, with 10 bases in between. Germline values: CDR1 MDHEN, CDR2 SYDVKM. The CDR3 consists of 16 residues. The CDR3 region is CASSLSTGTSGNTIYF. For the CDR3, the DNA is TGTGCCAGCAGTTTATCTACAGGGACCTCTGGAAACACCATATATTTT.

The CDR3 region is CASSSTGANSPLHF. The CDR3, as DNA: TGTGCCAGCAGTTCTACAGGCGCCAATTCACCCCTCCACTTT. The gene calls are TRBV6-5 and TRBJ1-6, with D possibly being TRBD1 (5 bases). This CDR3 contains 14 residues. CDR1 is MNHEY and CDR2 is SVGAGI in the germline V gene. Trimming shortened V by 4 bases and J by 7 bases, and 11 bases separated the two germline ends.

V usage is TRBV6-5 and J usage is TRBJ2-5, with 7 nucleotides matching TRBD2. CDR3 length: 13 amino acids. Germline V lookup: CDR1 MNHEY, CDR2 SVGAGI. Trimming took 8 bases from V and 2 from J; bases not matched to a gene: 5. CDR3: CASHRTSQETQYF. CDR3 bases: TGTGCCAGCCACCGGACTAGTCAAGAGACCCAGTACTTC.

The chain has TRBV21-1 and TRBJ2-5; the D call in the table, TRBD1, was not verified against the DNA. The DNA matches TRBJ2-7 better at its end, which makes the J call doubtful. TRBV21-1 is a documented pseudogene. This CDR3 contains 16 residues. CDR3 in amino acids: CAIAHNTGGSSYEQYF. CDR3 coding DNA: TGTGCCATCGCGCACAACACAGGGGGTTCCAGTTACGAGCAGTACTTC.

The rearrangement links TRBV18 to TRBJ2-7; D perhaps matches TRBD2 (6 bases). The CDR3 is 15 residues long. Germline lookup yields CDR1 KGHSH and CDR2 LQKENI. Trimming shortened V by 2 bases and J by 7 bases, and 18 bases separated the two germline ends. The CDR3 sequence is CASSPNSIGTGEQYF. Here the CDR3 DNA reads TGTGCCAGCTCACCAAACAGTATCGGGACTGGTGAGCAGTACTTC. The full variable domain, its missing parts supplied by reference TRBV18 and TRBJ2-7, is NAGVMQNPRHLVRRRGQEARLRCSPMKGHSHVYWYRQLPEEGLKFMVYLQKENIIDESGMPKERFSAEFPKEGPSILRIQQVVRGDSAAYFCASSPNSIGTGEQYFGPGTRLTVT.

This chain joins TRBV2 and TRBJ2-7, with 8 bases lining up with TRBD2. CDR3 length: 14 residues. The V gene's germline CDR1 is SNHLY and CDR2 FYNNEI. The junction had 6 bases not matched to a gene; V was cut back by 5 bases and J by 3 bases. The CDR3 sequence is CASSIAGGDYEQYF. The CDR3 DNA is TGTGCCAGCAGTATCGCGGGGGGAGACTACGAGCAGTACTTC. Full variable domain (outside the CDR3, taken from reference TRBV2 and TRBJ2-7): EPEVTQTPSHQVTQMGQEVILRCVPISNHLYFYWYRQILGQKVEFLVSFYNNEISEKSEIFDDQFSVERPDGSNFTLKIRSTKLEDSAMYFCASSIAGGDYEQYFGPGTRLTVT.

This chain connects TRBV5-1 to TRBJ2-1; 7 bases are a match to TRBD2. Germline V gives CDR1 SGHRS, CDR2 YFSETQ. V lost 4 bases to trimming and J lost 0 bases; unmatched junction nucleotides: 1. The CDR3 consists of 14 residues. CDR3 DNA sequence: TGCGCCAGCAGCAGCGGGATCTCCTACAATGAGCAGTTCTTC. This codes for CASSSGISYNEQFF.

The chain combines TRBV10-3 with TRBJ1-1; 7 bases align to TRBD1. The trim removed 4 bases at V and 11 bases at J, leaving 7 bases unmatched. This CDR3 has 12 amino acids. Germline V lookup: CDR1 ENHRY, CDR2 SYGVKD. The CDR3 loop is CAISGDSRRAFF. The DNA of the CDR3 is TGTGCCATCAGTGGGGACAGCCGTCGGGCTTTCTTT.